This TCR beta chain was obtained from a study of blood T cell repertoires in COVID-19. This CDR3 is 14 amino acids long. The germline V and J ends were trimmed by 2 bases and 3 bases, with 10 bases remaining between them. Germline V CDR1 and CDR2: LGHNT, FRNRAP. In the source study's methods: Reference gene primer amplification gave estimated nucleated cell counts. Generated by immunoSEQ multiplex PCR, the TCRdb table keeps only in-frame clones and is missing some. V and J calls and clone size are given by that table; D and trimming were obtained from the DNA. The table lists about 200,000 clones, roughly 82% of them singletons.

The sequenced material came from peripheral blood. V is TRBV12-5 and J is TRBJ1-2; D gene uncertain. This clonotype originated in a woman aged 40 to 50 with acute or convalescent COVID-19. Written as DNA, the CDR3 is TGTGCTAGTGGTTTGAGAACGCGGGACTATGGCTACACCTTC. It codes for CASGLRTRDYGYTF.